The 31 T cell receptor beta chains given below trace back to one sample, sequenced in a study of blood T cell repertoires in COVID-19. Sequenced by immunoSEQ multiplex PCR; TCRdb stores in-frame clones only, minus some. The sample records tens of thousands of clones, about four fifths being singletons. Input material: peripheral blood. The receptors were gathered from a woman of 80 years or more with active or convalescent COVID-19.

The chain couples TRBV18 to TRBJ1-1; D unresolved. Trimming cost V 5 bases and J 3 bases, with 13 bases left between them. This CDR3 spans 14 amino acids. CDR1 is KGHSH, CDR2 LQKENI, per germline. The CDR3 region is CASSSSADYTEAFF. The CDR3 DNA reads as TGTGCCAGCTCATCTTCGGCGGACTACACTGAAGCTTTCTTT.

This chain connects TRBV9 to TRBJ1-2; maybe TRBD1 (6 bases). Trimming left V 4 bases short and J 9 bases short, with 19 bases between. This CDR3 spans 14 amino acids. Germline-derived CDR1 and CDR2 are SGDLS and YYNGEE. CDR3 in DNA: TGTGCCAGCAGCACCTTTACAGGGCTAGGCAGCTACACCTTC. This translates into CASSTFTGLGSYTF.

This clone occurred once. The chain carries TRBV6-2 or TRBV6-3 and TRBJ2-6; TRBD1 agrees at 8 bases. Unmatched junction bases numbered 15, after V lost 8 bases and J lost 0 bases. The CDR3 has 19 amino acids. Germline-derived CDR1 and CDR2 are MNHEY and SVGEGT. In DNA, the CDR3 is TGTGCCAGCGTTTACTCCCGGCAGGGGGCCCCCTCTGGGGCCAACGTCCTGACTTTC. Translated, it gives CASVYSRQGAPSGANVLTF.

V gene TRBV18 combines with J gene TRBJ1-2; D not certain. CDR1 is KGHSH, CDR2 LQKENI, per germline. The CDR3 runs 12 residues. Trimming removed 5 bases at V and 7 bases at J, with 11 bases between. The CDR3 DNA reads as TGTGCCAGCTCATCTACGGGTCCTGGCTACACCTTC. It translates to CASSSTGPGYTF.

This chain links TRBV4-1 with TRBJ2-3; D remains ambiguous. Trimming removed 2 bases from V and 1 base from J, with 7 bases in between. The germline CDR1 and CDR2 sequences are MGHRA and YSYEKL. CDR3 length equals 14 residues. Here the CDR3 reads CASSQSPGTDTQYF. DNA for the CDR3: TGCGCCAGCAGCCAATCTCCAGGCACAGATACGCAGTATTTT.

The genes are TRBV14 and TRBJ1-6, with unresolved D. This CDR3 is built from 13 residues. The V end lost 1 base, the J end lost 10 bases, and 8 bases lay between the germline ends. Germline-derived CDR1 and CDR2 are SGHDN and FVKESK. This CDR3 is CASSQVLSSPLHF. The CDR3 DNA reads as TGTGCCAGCAGCCAAGTCCTATCCTCACCCCTCCACTTT.

The rearrangement links TRBV3-1 (or the pseudogene TRBV3-2) to TRBJ1-1; a weak D match, TRBD1 (5 bases). Germline values: CDR1 LGHDT, CDR2 YNNKEL (reference sequence). Trimming took off 4 bases at V and 0 bases at J, with 9 bases between the two ends. The CDR3 consists of 14 residues. CDR3 sequence reads: CASSPGTLNTEAFF. The CDR3 DNA sequence: TGTGCCAGCAGCCCCGGGACTCTGAACACTGAAGCTTTCTTT.

This chain connects TRBV24-1 to TRBJ2-3; 9 bases agree with TRBD2. The V segment lost 3 bases and the J segment 8 bases; nucleotides outside the gene matches: 2. The germline V gene has CDR1 KGHDR and CDR2 SFDVKD. The CDR3 covers 13 residues. For the CDR3, the DNA is TGTGCCACCAGTGATAGGGGACTAGCTACGCAGTATTTT. It is translated as CATSDRGLATQYF.

The chain uses TRBV19 and TRBJ1-1; D unresolved. With 3 bases removed from V and 7 bases from J, the gap between germline ends came to 9 bases. From germline, CDR1 is LNHDA and CDR2 SQIVND (reference sequence). The CDR3 consists of 12 residues. CDR3 amino acids: CASSIFGLEAFF. The CDR3 DNA reads TGTGCCAGTAGTATTTTTGGACTTGAAGCTTTCTTT.

This clone was counted between two and nine times. J is TRBJ1-2 and V is TRBV13; 10 bases map to TRBD1. Trimming took 3 bases from V and 5 from J; bases not matched to a gene: 6. The germline gives CDR1 PRHDT, CDR2 FYEKMQ (reference sequence). The CDR3 extends over 15 amino acids. The CDR3 DNA is TGTGCCAGCAGCTTGTGGGGGGACAGGGGTTATGGCTACACCTTC. It is translated as CASSLWGDRGYGYTF.

This clone was seen a handful of times. The chain carries TRBV4-2 and TRBJ2-2, with TRBD1 matching over 7 bases. This CDR3 region has 18 residues. V shed 0 bases and J 2 bases; nucleotides not matched to a gene: 9. Germline assignment: CDR1 LGHNA and CDR2 YNFKEQ. CDR3 DNA: TGTGCCAGCAGCCAAGATCCCCGGGACAGACTAAACACCGGGGAGCTGTTTTTT. Protein: CASSQDPRDRLNTGELFF.

V usage is TRBV29-1 and J usage is TRBJ2-7; TRBD1 matches 8 bases. Germline CDR1 is SQVTM and CDR2 is ANQGSEA. Trimming took 2 bases from V and 1 from J; bases not matched to a gene: 7. This CDR3 is 15 amino acids long. The CDR3 nucleotides are TGCAGCGTTGAAAAGGGACAGGCTTATTCCTACGAGCAGTACTTC. Translated, it gives CSVEKGQAYSYEQYF.

The chain links TRBV27 to TRBJ1-4, with D hard to call. Deletions cut 2 bases from V and 8 bases from J, with 12 bases between. This CDR3 is built from 14 residues. Germline-derived CDR1 and CDR2 are MNHEY and SMNVEV (reference sequence). The CDR3 reads CASSLEGYGEKLFF. DNA of the CDR3: TGTGCCAGCAGTTTAGAGGGTTATGGCGAAAAACTGTTTTTT.

The genes are TRBV19 and TRBJ2-1, with TRBD1 identical over 8 bases. The CDR3 runs 15 residues. Trimming removed 3 bases from V and 2 bases from J; junction bases left unmatched: 3. Per the germline V gene, CDR1 is LNHDA and CDR2 is SQIVND (reference sequence). CDR3 nucleotides: TGTGCCAGTAGTATCCAGGGGGCAACCTACAATGAGCAGTTCTTC. This encodes CASSIQGATYNEQFF.

In this sample, this clone turned up once. The CDR3 protein is CSVVGTGDVGYTF. Here the CDR3 DNA reads TGCAGCGTGGTAGGGACAGGGGACGTGGGCTACACCTTC. The rearrangement links TRBV29-1 to TRBJ1-2; TRBD1 agrees at 10 bases. Looked up from germline, CDR1 is SQVTM and CDR2 is ANQGSEA. The CDR3 consists of 13 residues. Trimming cost V 6 bases and J 8 bases; bases outside gene matches: 9.

DNA for the CDR3: TGTGCCAGCAGCTTGGATTTCGGGGTACGCTATGGCTACACCTTC. Its protein product is CASSLDFGVRYGYTF. The V and J genes are TRBV5-6 and TRBJ1-2; D ambiguous. This CDR3 has 15 amino acids. From germline, CDR1 is SGHDT and CDR2 YYEEEE. V was cut by 0 bases and J by 4 bases, with 13 bases left in between.

This clone occurred a few times. The V call is TRBV9, the J call TRBJ1-3; 8 bases are a match to TRBD1. Per germline, CDR1 SGDLS and CDR2 YYNGEE. The CDR3 has 17 residues. With V trimmed by 0 bases and J by 2 bases, 7 bases remained unmatched. In DNA form, the CDR3 reads TGTGCCAGCAGCGTAGTCGGGCAGGGGGCCCCTGGAAACACCATATATTTT. Its translation is CASSVVGQGAPGNTIYF.

The J gene is TRBJ2-1, the V gene TRBV5-1; D not resolved. Trimming cost V 2 bases and J 10 bases, with 10 bases left between them. The V gene's germline CDR1 is SGHRS and CDR2 YFSETQ. The CDR3 totals 12 residues. CDR3 protein: CASSFPSEEQFF. CDR3 sequence (DNA): TGCGCCAGCAGCTTCCCCAGCGAAGAGCAGTTCTTC.

This clone was detected only a few times. The chain uses TRBV20-1 and TRBJ2-7; D unresolved. Trimming removed 4 bases at V and 4 bases at J, with 8 bases between. CDR1 is DFQATT, CDR2 SNEGSKA, per germline (reference sequence). The CDR3 contains 11 residues. The CDR3 protein is CSANREYEQYF. CDR3 nucleotides: TGCAGTGCTAACCGAGAGTACGAGCAGTACTTC.

This clone came up once. The V and J genes are TRBV10-3 and TRBJ2-7, with 12 bases matching TRBD2. Trimming cost V 3 bases and J 6 bases; bases outside gene matches: 15. The CDR3 extends over 18 amino acids. Germline CDR1 ENHRY, CDR2 SYGVKD. The CDR3 DNA sequence: TGTGCCATCAGTGAAGCGACTAGCGGGAGTGAGGTCTGGGGCGAGCAGTACTTC. It encodes CAISEATSGSEVWGEQYF.

In this sample, this clone turned up a few times. This chain joins TRBV4-3 and TRBJ2-2; D might be TRBD2 (5 bases). With 0 bases removed from V and 0 bases from J, the gap between germline ends came to 14 bases. The CDR3 runs to 18 residues. Germline V lookup: CDR1 LGHNA, CDR2 YSLEER. CDR3 bases: TGCGCCAGCAGCCAAGATTTGGTGGCGGGCCCGAACACCGGGGAGCTGTTTTTT. Its translation: CASSQDLVAGPNTGELFF.

This chain uses TRBV7-9 with TRBJ1-2, with D perhaps TRBD1 (5 bases). V lost 1 base and J 4 bases, leaving 10 bases between the germline ends. From germline, CDR1 is SEHNR and CDR2 FQNEAQ (reference sequence). CDR3 length: 14 amino acids. The CDR3 bases are TGTGCCAGCAGCTTAGAAACGGGGGTCTATGGCTACACCTTC. Protein product: CASSLETGVYGYTF.

The chain has TRBV7-2 and TRBJ1-1; D remains ambiguous. CDR1 is SGHTA and CDR2 is FQGNSA in the germline V gene. This CDR3 has 13 residues. V was shortened by 6 bases and J by 1 base, with 9 bases between the two germline ends. The CDR3 coding sequence is TGTGCCAGCAGACTGACACCGAACACTGAAGCTTTCTTT. This codes for CASRLTPNTEAFF.

This rearrangement joins TRBV5-1 to TRBJ2-7, with 8 nucleotides matching TRBD2. CDR3 length equals 14 residues. The germline gives CDR1 SGHRS, CDR2 YFSETQ. The V and J ends lost 2 bases and 3 bases, in that order; junction bases with no gene match: 4. The CDR3 sequence: CASSLAGAGYEQYF. The CDR3 DNA sequence: TGCGCCAGCAGCTTAGCGGGAGCTGGCTACGAGCAGTACTTC.

The rearrangement links TRBV7-6 to TRBJ2-3; 12 bases agree with TRBD1. V shed 1 base, J shed 6 bases, and the junction held 8 bases outside the gene matches. CDR3 length: 17 residues. Per the germline V gene, CDR1 is SGHVS and CDR2 is FNYEAQ. The CDR3 region has the DNA TGTGCCAGCAGCTTAGGGGGGACAGGGGGCGCGATCGATACGCAGTATTTT. This encodes CASSLGGTGGAIDTQYF.

This chain connects TRBV2 to TRBJ1-6; the D is unclear. This CDR3 is built from 15 residues. The V gene's germline CDR1 is SNHLY and CDR2 FYNNEI. Trimming shortened V by 1 base and J by 11 bases, and 15 bases separated the two germline ends. The CDR3 coding sequence is TGTGCCAGCAGTGAAGGAACCCCAAGGCGGGCACCCCTCCACTTT. Translated: CASSEGTPRRAPLHF.

This chain joins TRBV9 and TRBJ2-1; tentatively, D is TRBD1 (6 bases). V was trimmed by 4 bases and J by 5 bases, leaving 13 bases between them. CDR1 SGDLS and CDR2 YYNGEE come from the germline V gene. The CDR3 covers 14 residues. CDR3 nucleotide sequence: TGTGCCAGCAGCCCCCCCAGGGGAAACAATGAGCAGTTCTTC. Its translation: CASSPPRGNNEQFF.

This chain connects TRBV24-1 to TRBJ2-3; tentatively, D is TRBD2 (7 bases). The CDR3 sequence is 16 residues long. Per germline, CDR1 KGHDR and CDR2 SFDVKD. V lost 3 bases, J lost 6 bases, and 18 bases lay in between. The CDR3 sequence: CATSDPSGGAVDTQYF. DNA of the CDR3: TGTGCCACCAGTGATCCCTCTGGGGGGGCGGTCGATACGCAGTATTTT.

The chain carries TRBV27 and TRBJ1-2; weak D call: TRBD1 (6 bases). The CDR3 is made up of 17 amino acids. Germline V lookup: CDR1 MNHEY, CDR2 SMNVEV (reference sequence). V was pared by 1 base and J by 2 bases, with 17 bases between. The CDR3 bases are TGTGCCAGCAGTTTATATAGCCGGACAGAAAAGAACTATGGCTACACCTTC. Translation: CASSLYSRTEKNYGYTF.

In its sample, this clone was seen a few times. The rearrangement links TRBV7-2 to TRBJ2-7, with D possibly TRBD1 on 6 matching bases. This CDR3 has 14 residues. CDR1 and CDR2 from the germline V gene are SGHTA and FQGNSA. V was cut by 1 base and J by 4 bases, with 11 bases left in between. The CDR3 is CASSLENRVYEQYF. The CDR3 DNA reads TGTGCCAGCAGCTTAGAAAACAGGGTTTACGAGCAGTACTTC.

The chain carries TRBV7-2 and TRBJ1-4; D might be TRBD1 (6 bases). The germline gives CDR1 SGHTA, CDR2 FQGNSA. With 1 base removed from V and 4 bases from J, the gap between germline ends came to 13 bases. The CDR3 is made up of 16 amino acids. This CDR3 is CASSLDGTRGNEKLFF. The CDR3, as DNA: TGTGCCAGCAGCTTAGACGGGACAAGGGGTAATGAAAAACTGTTTTTT.